Below, 6 T cell receptor beta chains from the same sample are listed, as sequenced in a study of tumor-infiltrating lymphocytes in oesophageal squamous cell carcinoma. TCRdb processed the PCR reads anew with MiXCR; each CDR3 protein has one entry. The data hold roughly 16,000 distinct CDR3 sequences, with around 43% observed a single time. Sequencing used normal esophageal tissue next to the tumor. The receptors come from a female donor with esophageal squamous cell carcinoma.

This chain links TRBV7-9 with TRBJ2-3, with a tentative D call TRBD2 (6 bases). With the DNA end fitting TRBJ2-7 better, the J assignment may be wrong. The germline CDR1 and CDR2 sequences are SEHNR and FQNEAQ (reference sequence). The CDR3 consists of 14 residues. Here the CDR3 reads CASSNSGGSDEQYF. In DNA form, the CDR3 reads TGTGCCAGCAGTAACTCCGGGGGAAGCGACGAGCAGTACTTC.

This clonotype was seen at least ten times. The J gene is TRBJ2-7, the V gene TRBV7-3, with D possibly TRBD2 on 6 matching bases. The J call may be wrong; the DNA end is better matched by TRBJ2-1. The CDR3 is 15 residues long. The V gene's germline CDR1 is SGHTA and CDR2 FQGTGA. The CDR3 loop is CASSSGRDLHNEQFF. The CDR3 DNA reads TGTGCCAGCAGCTCCGGGCGGGACCTACACAATGAGCAGTTCTTC.

This clonotype was picked up many times. The chain carries TRBV2 and TRBJ2-5; a possible D gene is TRBD2 (6 bases). Per the germline V gene, CDR1 is SNHLY and CDR2 is FYNNEI. This CDR3 contains 15 residues. Trimming removed 1 base from V and 5 bases from J, with 14 bases in between. The CDR3 here is CASSEGGNRRETQYF. The CDR3 DNA reads TGTGCCAGCAGTGAAGGCGGGAACCGAAGGGAGACCCAGTACTTC. Looking up the rest from reference TRBV2 and TRBJ2-5 gives the full variable domain: EPEVTQTPSHQVTQMGQEVILRCVPISNHLYFYWYRQILGQKVEFLVSFYNNEISEKSEIFDDQFSVERPDGSNFTLKIRSTKLEDSAMYFCASSEGGNRRETQYFGPGTRLLVL.

Comment on this clonotype: A read error may produce the germline difference seen at one junction end. The V and J genes are TRBV7-2 and TRBJ2-5; possible D gene TRBD1, 6 bases. Per the germline V gene, CDR1 is SGHTA and CDR2 is FQGNSA. There are 16 residues in the CDR3. CDR3 region: CASSITDRENTGELYF. The CDR3 nucleotides are TGTGCCAGCAGCATAACGGACAGAGAGAACACCGGGGAGCTGTATTTT.

The sample holds many counts of this clonotype. The rearrangement links TRBV6-1 to TRBJ2-7; 11 bases match TRBD2. The CDR3 contains 15 residues. Germline V gene lookup returns CDR1 MNHNS and CDR2 SASEGT. Trimming cost V 5 bases and J 7 bases; bases outside gene matches: 10. The CDR3 nucleotides are TGTGCCAGCAGTAGAACTAGCGGGAGTGTCAATGAGCAGTACTTC. Amino acids: CASSRTSGSVNEQYF.

As regards this clonotype: The final CDR3 position lacks the conserved phenylalanine or tryptophan, pointing to a likely read error. The DNA is left out, because the CDR3 cannot be placed on it with certainty; the CDR3 is given as TCRdb lists it. The chain combines TRBV11-2 with TRBJ2-6; TRBD2 reflects the table's D call only, with no check against the DNA. The V gene's germline CDR1 is SGHAT and CDR2 FQNNGV. The CDR3 adds up to 16 amino acids, both ends counted. The chain's CDR3 is CASSLAGEWNEQYFGA.